A selection of T cell receptor beta chains follows, all from one sample in a study of CD8 T cells in Susac syndrome. TCRdb called the immunoSEQ multiplex PCR reads again in MiXCR, with one record for every CDR3 protein. The sample lists 85,000 to 130,000 distinct CDR3 sequences, roughly 94% seen once, with around 0.4% in the top ten. The source material was CD8+ T cells from PBMCs. The receptors were sampled from a human donor with Susac syndrome. Both conserved end residues are part of each CDR3. A D gene is named only where the DNA matches it firmly. Clone size appears in some rows only: once, few, many, or a class for an expanded clone.

>TRBD1|TRBJ1-2|NA|TRBV5-1
CASSAQPGQTYGYTF
TGCGCCAGCAGCGCACAGCCGGGACAGACGTATGGCTACACCTTC
>NA|TRBJ1-5|NA|TRBV15
CATSRDRGSGQPQHF
TGTGCCACCAGCAGAGACCGCGGATCGGGTCAGCCCCAGCATTTT
>NA|TRBJ2-3|once|TRBV20-1
CSARDVGGTDTQYF
TGCAGTGCTAGAGATGTGGGGGGCACAGATACGCAGTATTTT
>NA|TRBJ2-4|NA|TRBV9
CASSVDEGGAKNIQYF
TGTGCCAGCAGCGTCGACGAGGGGGGTGCCAAAAACATTCAGTACTTC
>NA|TRBJ2-5|NA|TRBV6-1
CASSTRDTLGAETQYF
TGTGCCAGCAGTACGCGGGACACTCTGGGTGCAGAGACCCAGTACTTC
>NA|TRBJ1-2|NA|TRBV19
CASSWGDGYTF
TGTGCCAGTAGTTGGGGGGACGGCTACACCTTC
>NA|TRBJ2-1|once|TRBV20-1
CSARDPQGDWGNEQFF
TGCAGTGCTAGAGATCCCCAGGGTGATTGGGGCAATGAGCAGTTCTTC
>TRBD2|TRBJ2-3|NA|TRBV20-1
CSAQTSLGDTQYF
TGCAGTGCCCAGACTAGCCTGGGAGATACGCAGTATTTT
>NA|TRBJ1-1|NA|TRBV13
CASSLTGYDTEAFF
TGTGCCAGCAGCCTCACAGGGTACGACACTGAAGCTTTCTTT
>NA|TRBJ2-1|NA|TRBV3-1
CASSQGRAQFF
TGTGCCAGCAGCCAAGGGAGGGCGCAGTTCTTC
>NA|TRBJ1-1|NA|TRBV20-1
CSASKGVTEAFF
TGCAGTGCTAGTAAAGGCGTTACTGAAGCTTTCTTT
>NA|TRBJ2-3|NA|TRBV2
CASSAGGGGDTQYF
TGTGCCAGCAGTGCTGGAGGAGGGGGAGATACGCAGTATTTT
>NA|TRBJ2-3|NA|TRBV11-2
CASSLAGRWNTDTQYF
TGTGCCAGCAGCTTAGCGGGGCGGTGGAACACAGATACGCAGTATTTT
>NA|TRBJ1-2|NA|TRBV20-1
CSAQTSPSNYGYTF
TGCAGTGCTCAGACATCACCGTCTAACTATGGCTACACCTTC
>NA|TRBJ1-5|NA|TRBV7-9
CASSTTGPHQPQHF
TGTGCCAGCAGTACCACCGGGCCCCACCAGCCCCAGCATTTT
>NA|TRBJ2-7|NA|TRBV9
CASSATGIPYEQYF
TGTGCCAGCAGCGCGACAGGAATTCCCTACGAGCAGTACTTC
>TRBD1|TRBJ2-7|NA|TRBV6-1
CASSEKRRGLGEQYF
TGTGCCAGCAGTGAAAAACGCAGGGGGCTAGGCGAGCAGTACTTC
>NA|TRBJ1-5|NA|TRBV12-3/TRBV12-4
CASSLSSNQPQHF
TGTGCCAGCAGCTTGTCGAGCAATCAGCCCCAGCATTTT
>NA|TRBJ2-1|NA|TRBV19
CASSIFLYNEQFF
TGTGCCAGTAGTATATTCCTATACAATGAGCAGTTCTTC
>TRBD2|TRBJ2-3|NA|TRBV5-1
CASSRTSFTDTQYF
TGCGCCAGCAGCCGGACTAGCTTTACAGATACGCAGTATTTT
>NA|TRBJ1-1|NA|TRBV29-1
CSVEDGTEAFF
TGCAGCGTTGAAGATGGCACTGAAGCTTTCTTT
>TRBD1|TRBJ2-5|NA|TRBV20-1
CSARAGTGGGETQYF
TGCAGTGCTAGAGCAGGGACAGGGGGAGGAGAGACCCAGTACTTC